Below, 14 T cell receptor beta chains from the same sample are listed, as sequenced in a study of technical replicates of blood from a few donors (dated by TCRdb to about 2017). The library was generated by the immunoSEQ multiplex PCR assay. TCRdb mirrors the immuneACCESS table, restricted to in-frame sequences. Some clones are absent from its copies; in checked studies, under half trace to an unresolved V gene, and the reason for the others is unknown. Across this sample there are 75,000 to 95,000 clones, with about 96% seen only once. About 0.39% of the sample lies in the top ten. The material sequenced was T cells isolated from PBMCs. The receptors shown here come from a human donor in good health.

The chain has TRBV5-1 and TRBJ1-1; 9 bases are shared with TRBD1. The length of the CDR3 is 14 residues. Germline-derived CDR1 and CDR2 are SGHRS and YFSETQ. Trimming took 6 bases from V and 4 from J; bases not matched to a gene: 7. This CDR3 is CASTKTGGSTEAFF. CDR3 in DNA: TGCGCCAGCACCAAGACAGGGGGAAGCACTGAAGCTTTCTTT.

The rearrangement links TRBV7-9 to TRBJ1-2; tentatively, D is TRBD1 (6 bases). CDR3 size: 14 residues. CDR1 and CDR2 (germline): SEHNR, FQNEAQ (reference sequence). Trimming took 5 bases from V and 6 from J, leaving 16 bases between them. The CDR3 sequence is CASSPIYNRDGYTF. The CDR3 DNA follows: TGTGCCAGCAGCCCCATTTACAACAGGGATGGCTACACCTTC.

This chain connects TRBV7-2 to TRBJ1-1; D is unresolved. Germline V CDR1 and CDR2: SGHTA, FQGNSA. The V end lost 5 bases, the J end lost 6 bases, and 16 bases lay between the germline ends. This CDR3 contains 14 residues. For the CDR3, the DNA is TGTGCCAGCAGCCCAGTCCTTCCAGGATCTGAAGCTTTCTTT. It encodes CASSPVLPGSEAFF.

This chain joins TRBV19 and TRBJ1-4; D is perhaps TRBD1 (5 bases). V was cut by 3 bases and J by 0 bases, with 8 bases left in between. Germline V gene sequence: CDR1 LNHDA, CDR2 SQIVND (reference sequence). The CDR3 is made up of 15 amino acids. The chain's CDR3 is CASSILGATNEKLFF. The DNA for the CDR3 is TGTGCCAGTAGTATTTTAGGGGCAACTAATGAAAAACTGTTTTTT.

CDR3 loop: CASSLHRGTGSNEQFF. CDR3 nucleotide sequence: TGTGCCAGCAGTTTACACAGAGGGACAGGGTCGAATGAGCAGTTCTTC. The chain employs TRBV28 and TRBJ2-1; 9 nucleotides agree with TRBD1. Germline V CDR1 and CDR2: MDHEN, SYDVKM. Unmatched junction bases numbered 9, after V lost 2 bases and J lost 7 bases. The CDR3 totals 16 residues.

This clone was seen more than once but under ten times. CDR3 sequence: CASRYRGNTEAFF. The CDR3 DNA is TGTGCCAGTCGGTACAGGGGGAACACTGAAGCTTTCTTT. The chain combines TRBV19 with TRBJ1-1; 7 nucleotides agree with TRBD1. V was pared by 8 bases and J by 1 base, with 4 bases of the junction left unmatched. Germline V gene lookup returns CDR1 LNHDA and CDR2 SQIVND (reference sequence). CDR3 length: 13 residues.

The J gene is TRBJ2-1, the V gene TRBV19, with a tentative D call TRBD2 (7 bases). The length of the CDR3 is 15 residues. In germline, CDR1 is LNHDA, CDR2 SQIVND (reference sequence). Trimming removed 2 bases from V and 0 bases from J, with 8 bases in between. The CDR3 DNA follows: TGTGCCAGTAGTATAAGGGGGGGCTCCTACAATGAGCAGTTCTTC. Translating it yields CASSIRGGSYNEQFF.

This chain connects TRBV6-5 to TRBJ2-7; perhaps TRBD1 as D (6 bases). V was trimmed by 6 bases and J by 1 base, leaving 7 bases between them. CDR1 is MNHEY and CDR2 is SVGAGI in the germline V gene. The CDR3 has 12 amino acids. CDR3 coding DNA: TGTGCCAGCAGCACAGGGTCCTACGAGCAGTACTTC. Translation: CASSTGSYEQYF.

The chain employs TRBV5-6 and TRBJ1-1; D call uncertain. V dropped 7 bases and J dropped 3 bases, with 7 bases sitting between them. From germline, CDR1 is SGHDT and CDR2 YYEEEE. The CDR3 spans 11 residues. CDR3: CASELHTEAFF. DNA for the CDR3: TGTGCCAGCGAACTTCACACTGAAGCTTTCTTT.

This sequence joins TRBV27 and TRBJ2-6; 8 bases fit TRBD2. The J segment lost 0 bases and the V segment lost 3 bases, leaving 4 bases of the junction unmatched. This CDR3 comprises 17 residues. Germline values: CDR1 MNHEY, CDR2 SMNVEV (reference sequence). The CDR3 reads CASSFERELSGANVLTF. DNA for the CDR3: TGTGCCAGCAGTTTTGAGCGGGAGCTCTCTGGGGCCAACGTCCTGACTTTC. Full variable domain (remainder filled in from reference TRBV27 and TRBJ2-6): EAQVTQNPRYLITVTGKKLTVTCSQNMNHEYMSWYRQDPGLGLRQIYYSMNVEVTDKGDVPEGYKVSRKEKRNFPLILESPSPNQTSLYFCASSFERELSGANVLTFGAGSRLTVL.

The chain carries TRBV2 and TRBJ1-1, with D unresolved. The V gene's germline CDR1 is SNHLY and CDR2 FYNNEI. The CDR3 consists of 11 residues. Trimming cost V 8 bases and J 0 bases, with 4 bases left between them. CDR3: CASPLNTEAFF. The CDR3 DNA sequence: TGTGCCAGCCCCTTGAACACTGAAGCTTTCTTT.

This sequence joins TRBV6-5 and TRBJ2-7; the match to TRBD1 covers 7 bases. The CDR3 runs to 15 residues. J was trimmed by 2 bases and V by 6 bases; bases with no gene match: 10. The germline gives CDR1 MNHEY, CDR2 SVGAGI. CDR3 DNA: TGTGCCAGCAGCTCCAACAGGGGAAGGGCCTACGAGCAGTACTTC. Protein sequence: CASSSNRGRAYEQYF.

V and J are TRBV19 and TRBJ1-1; D uncertain. The CDR3 is 15 residues long. V was trimmed by 5 bases and J by 0 bases, leaving 13 bases between them. Germline assignment: CDR1 LNHDA and CDR2 SQIVND (reference sequence). The CDR3 sequence: CASSPIEGLNTEAFF. CDR3 DNA sequence: TGTGCCAGTAGTCCCATTGAGGGTCTGAACACTGAAGCTTTCTTT. Full variable domain (outside the CDR3, taken from reference TRBV19 and TRBJ1-1): DGGITQSPKYLFRKEGQNVTLSCEQNLNHDAMYWYRQDPGQGLRLIYYSQIVNDFQKGDIAEGYSVSREKKESFPLTVTSAQKNPTAFYLCASSPIEGLNTEAFFGQGTRLTVV.

This chain links TRBV28 with TRBJ2-7; TRBD2 agrees at 10 bases. Trimming at V came to 4 bases and at J to 6 bases, leaving 6 bases not matched to a gene. The V gene's germline CDR1 is MDHEN and CDR2 SYDVKM. There are 14 residues in the CDR3. This CDR3 reads CASSSSGRGSEQYF. The CDR3 region has the DNA TGTGCCAGCAGTTCTAGCGGGAGAGGGAGCGAGCAGTACTTC.